These T cell receptor beta chains were read from a single sample in a study of CD8 T cells in Susac syndrome. TCRdb recomputed calls from the immunoSEQ multiplex PCR reads with MiXCR, one row per CDR3 protein. The data show 200,000 to 250,000 distinct CDR3 sequences, about 93% seen once. The sequenced sample was CD8+ T cells from PBMCs. These receptors were collected from a human donor with multiple sclerosis. Both conserved end residues are part of each CDR3. The order of the fields is clone size, D gene, J gene, V gene, CDR3 protein, CDR3 DNA. A D gene is named only where the DNA matches it firmly. Size tells how often a clone was seen (once, few, many) or the class of an expanded clone, and some rows leave it out.

NA,NA,TRBJ1-1,TRBV4-3,CASSPRGATEAFF,TGCGCCAGCAGCCCAAGGGGGGCAACTGAAGCTTTCTTT
once,NA,TRBJ1-2,TRBV6-1,CASHTDGGYTF,TGTGCCAGCCACACCGATGGTGGCTACACCTTC
NA,NA,TRBJ2-3,TRBV12-5,CASQAAGDTQYF,TGTGCTAGTCAAGCGGCTGGGGATACGCAGTATTTT
once,NA,TRBJ2-7,TRBV27,CASSLGYGIYEQYF,TGTGCCAGCAGTTTGGGGTACGGAATCTACGAGCAGTACTTC
NA,TRBD1,TRBJ1-4,TRBV6-2/TRBV6-3,CASSRTGGMKEKLFF,TGTGCCAGCAGTCGGACAGGGGGCATGAAAGAAAAACTGTTTTTT
NA,NA,TRBJ1-1,TRBV7-3,CASSLTVWNTEAFF,TGTGCCAGCAGCCTGACAGTTTGGAACACTGAAGCTTTCTTT
NA,NA,TRBJ2-3,TRBV9,CASSVDSPGPTDTQYF,TGTGCCAGCAGCGTAGACAGCCCCGGCCCCACAGATACGCAGTATTTT
NA,TRBD2,TRBJ2-1,TRBV13,CASSLATAGGGNEQFF,TGTGCCAGCAGCTTAGCGACGGCGGGGGGAGGCAATGAGCAGTTCTTC
NA,TRBD1,TRBJ2-7,TRBV29-1,CGARTGGNEQYF,TGCGGCGCAAGGACAGGGGGAAACGAGCAGTACTTC
NA,NA,TRBJ2-5,TRBV30,CAWSVPLIQETQYF,TGTGCCTGGAGTGTACCTCTCATTCAAGAGACCCAGTACTTC
NA,TRBD1,TRBJ1-1,TRBV7-9,CASSLVPGQGAPEAFF,TGTGCCAGCAGCTTAGTTCCTGGACAGGGGGCCCCTGAAGCTTTCTTT
NA,NA,TRBJ1-2,TRBV27,CASGNLYGYTF,TGTGCCAGCGGGAACCTCTATGGCTACACCTTC
NA,NA,TRBJ1-1,TRBV7-9,CASSRGEGVLNTEAFF,TGTGCCAGCAGCAGAGGGGAAGGGGTCCTTAACACTGAAGCTTTCTTT
NA,NA,TRBJ2-7,TRBV5-4,CASSFAGSYEQYF,TGTGCCAGCAGCTTTGCCGGGAGCTACGAGCAGTACTTC
NA,NA,TRBJ1-5,TRBV19,CASRVGDIGNQPQHF,TGTGCCAGTAGGGTGGGGGATATAGGTAATCAGCCCCAGCATTTT
once,TRBD1,TRBJ2-7,TRBV4-3,CASSQDTGGAGYEQYF,TGCGCCAGCAGCCAAGATACAGGGGGCGCCGGTTACGAGCAGTACTTC
NA,TRBD2,TRBJ2-1,TRBV9,CASSGSGRAGNWNEQFF,TGTGCCAGCAGCGGCAGCGGGAGGGCCGGAAACTGGAATGAGCAGTTCTTC
NA,TRBD1,TRBJ2-3,TRBV12-3/TRBV12-4,CATGQGSTDTQYF,TGTGCCACCGGACAGGGAAGCACAGATACGCAGTATTTT
NA,NA,TRBJ2-5,TRBV7-7,CASSPVGSRETQYF,TGTGCTAGCAGCCCGGTGGGCTCTCGGGAGACCCAGTACTTC
once,NA,TRBJ1-4,TRBV4-1,CASSQARGTAKREFF,TGCGCCAGCAGCCAAGCTCGAGGGACTGCGAAGCGGGAGTTTTTT
NA,NA,TRBJ2-5,TRBV6-6,CASTGDETQYF,TGTGCCAGCACAGGGGATGAGACCCAGTACTTC